This section outlines one TCR beta chain sequence together with its context. This sample was included in a study of T cells in Graves' hyperthyroidism and ophthalmopathy. On the study more broadly: At initial diagnosis, before any treatment had begun, peripheral blood was obtained.

Amplified TCR beta CDR3 regions came from RNA transcripts. The primer set for the first-round RT-PCR of the TCR CDR3 was HTBI. TCRdb re-called the multiplex PCR reads with MiXCR, one entry per CDR3 protein. The sample lists a few hundred thousand distinct CDR3 sequences, 15% to 19% occurring once. Hyperthyroidism, newly diagnosed and lasting under 2 months, affected patients aged 18 to 65. This clonotype was obtained from a woman aged 25 to 45 with Graves' hyperthyroidism. Sequencing was carried out using blood.

CDR3 loop: CSVEAACATNEKLFF. The DNA of the CDR3 is TGCAGCGTTGAAGCCGCCTGTGCAACTAATGAAAAACTGTTTTTT. The chain combines TRBV29-1 with TRBJ1-4; D call uncertain. V was pared by 1 base and J by 0 bases, with 9 bases between. The germline CDR1 and CDR2 sequences are SQVTM and ANQGSEA. This CDR3 comprises 15 residues.